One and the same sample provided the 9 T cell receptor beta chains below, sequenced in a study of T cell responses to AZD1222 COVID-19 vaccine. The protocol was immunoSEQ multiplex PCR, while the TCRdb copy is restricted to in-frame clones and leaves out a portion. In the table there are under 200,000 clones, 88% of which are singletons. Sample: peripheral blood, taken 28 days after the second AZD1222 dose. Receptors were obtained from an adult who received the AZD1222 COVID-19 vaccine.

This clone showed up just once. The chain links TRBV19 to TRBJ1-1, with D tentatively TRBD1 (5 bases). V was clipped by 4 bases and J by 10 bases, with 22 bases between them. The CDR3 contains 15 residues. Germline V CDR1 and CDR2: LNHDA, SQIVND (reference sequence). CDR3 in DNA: TGTGCCAGTAGTAAATCCGGGACCCAAAGCAGTAGAGCTTTCTTT. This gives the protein CASSKSGTQSSRAFF.

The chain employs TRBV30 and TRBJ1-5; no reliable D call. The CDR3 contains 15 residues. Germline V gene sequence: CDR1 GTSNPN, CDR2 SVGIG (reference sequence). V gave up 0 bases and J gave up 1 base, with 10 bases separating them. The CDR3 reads CAWSVDSGSNQPQHF. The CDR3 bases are TGTGCCTGGAGTGTAGATAGTGGGAGCAATCAGCCCCAGCATTTT.

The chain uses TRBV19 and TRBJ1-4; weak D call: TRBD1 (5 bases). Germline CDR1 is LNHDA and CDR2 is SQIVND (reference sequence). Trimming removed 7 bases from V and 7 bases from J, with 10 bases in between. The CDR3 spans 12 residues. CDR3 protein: CASKQGGEKLFF. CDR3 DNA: TGTGCCAGTAAGCAGGGCGGTGAAAAACTGTTTTTT.

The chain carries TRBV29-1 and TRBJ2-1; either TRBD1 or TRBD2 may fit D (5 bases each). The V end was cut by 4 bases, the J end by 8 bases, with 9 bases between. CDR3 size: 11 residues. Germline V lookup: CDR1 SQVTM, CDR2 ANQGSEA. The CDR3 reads CSVVGTHEQFF. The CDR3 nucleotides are TGCAGCGTTGTAGGGACGCATGAGCAGTTCTTC.

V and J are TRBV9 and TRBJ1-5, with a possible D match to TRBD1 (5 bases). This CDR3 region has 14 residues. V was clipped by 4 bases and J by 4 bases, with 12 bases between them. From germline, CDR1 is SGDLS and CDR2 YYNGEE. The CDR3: CASSPGEGNQPQHF. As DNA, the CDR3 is TGTGCCAGCAGCCCCGGCGAGGGGAATCAGCCCCAGCATTTT.

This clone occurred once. CDR3 in DNA: TGTGCCAGCAGCTACGGACAGGGAAGCGGCTACACCTTC. Its translation is CASSYGQGSGYTF. The chain is built from TRBV7-2 and TRBJ1-2, with 8 bases that match TRBD1. V shed 4 bases, J shed 8 bases, and the junction held 6 bases outside the gene matches. The CDR3 has 13 residues. Germline V gene lookup returns CDR1 SGHTA and CDR2 FQGNSA.

The CDR3 coding sequence is TGTGCCAGCAGCTTAGATATGGCTGAAGCTTTCTTT. Translating gives CASSLDMAEAFF. The rearrangement joins TRBV7-9 to TRBJ1-1, with D uncertain. CDR1 and CDR2 from the germline V gene are SEHNR and FQNEAQ (reference sequence). V was shortened by 1 base and J by 6 bases, with 6 bases between the two germline ends. The CDR3 covers 12 residues.

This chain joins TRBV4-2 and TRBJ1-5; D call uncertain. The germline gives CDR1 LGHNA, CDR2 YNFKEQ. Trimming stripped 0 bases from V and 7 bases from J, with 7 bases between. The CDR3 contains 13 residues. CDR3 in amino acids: CASSQDPGQPQHF. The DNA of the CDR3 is TGTGCCAGCAGCCAAGATCCGGGGCAGCCCCAGCATTTT.

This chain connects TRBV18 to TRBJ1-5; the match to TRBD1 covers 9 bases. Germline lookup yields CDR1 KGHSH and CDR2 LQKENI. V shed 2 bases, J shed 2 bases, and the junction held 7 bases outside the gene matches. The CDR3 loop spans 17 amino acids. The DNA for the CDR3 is TGTGCCAGCTCACCAGCAACAGGGGGCGCGGGCAATCAGCCCCAGCATTTT. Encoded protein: CASSPATGGAGNQPQHF.